These T cell receptor beta chains were read from a single sample in a study of blood T cells in healthy people across ages. TCRdb used MiXCR to reprocess the 5' RACE reads, holding one entry per CDR3 protein. The sample lists hundreds of thousands of distinct CDR3 sequences, approximately 52% seen once, with 13% in the top ten. The specimen sequenced was blood. The receptors stem from a woman aged 80 or over in good health. Each CDR3 is given with its conserved first and last residue.

v_gene: TRBV12-3/TRBV12-4
j_gene: TRBJ1-2
CDR3aa: CASSRGWRGLNGYTF

v_gene: TRBV20-1
j_gene: TRBJ1-1
CDR3aa: CSARDRGPTEAFF

v_gene: TRBV4-2
j_gene: TRBJ1-1
CDR3aa: CASSQDRAQAFF

v_gene: TRBV25-1
j_gene: TRBJ2-3
CDR3aa: CASSGASEDTQYF

v_gene: TRBV12-3/TRBV12-4
j_gene: TRBJ2-3
CDR3aa: CASSLSVEDTQYF

v_gene: TRBV14
j_gene: TRBJ2-5
CDR3aa: CASSPGRQTQYF

v_gene: TRBV27
j_gene: TRBJ1-5
CDR3aa: CASSFQTHQPQHF

v_gene: TRBV11-1
j_gene: TRBJ2-1
CDR3aa: CASSSSTGPYNEQFF

v_gene: TRBV5-1
j_gene: TRBJ2-7
CDR3aa: CASSASGTSYEQYF

v_gene: TRBV20-1
j_gene: TRBJ2-1
CDR3aa: CSSKKYNEQFF

v_gene: TRBV5-1
j_gene: TRBJ2-7
CDR3aa: CASSPQALSYERYF

v_gene: TRBV20-1
j_gene: TRBJ2-3
CDR3aa: CSARVEAPDTQYF

v_gene: TRBV14
j_gene: TRBJ1-1
CDR3aa: CASSQVFGSNMNTEAFF

v_gene: TRBV7-2
j_gene: TRBJ2-1
CDR3aa: CASSSPTAGSEQFF

v_gene: TRBV20-1
j_gene: TRBJ1-2
CDR3aa: CSASGGARGYGYTF

v_gene: TRBV7-6
j_gene: TRBJ2-3
CDR3aa: CASSSRFQTGLDTQYF